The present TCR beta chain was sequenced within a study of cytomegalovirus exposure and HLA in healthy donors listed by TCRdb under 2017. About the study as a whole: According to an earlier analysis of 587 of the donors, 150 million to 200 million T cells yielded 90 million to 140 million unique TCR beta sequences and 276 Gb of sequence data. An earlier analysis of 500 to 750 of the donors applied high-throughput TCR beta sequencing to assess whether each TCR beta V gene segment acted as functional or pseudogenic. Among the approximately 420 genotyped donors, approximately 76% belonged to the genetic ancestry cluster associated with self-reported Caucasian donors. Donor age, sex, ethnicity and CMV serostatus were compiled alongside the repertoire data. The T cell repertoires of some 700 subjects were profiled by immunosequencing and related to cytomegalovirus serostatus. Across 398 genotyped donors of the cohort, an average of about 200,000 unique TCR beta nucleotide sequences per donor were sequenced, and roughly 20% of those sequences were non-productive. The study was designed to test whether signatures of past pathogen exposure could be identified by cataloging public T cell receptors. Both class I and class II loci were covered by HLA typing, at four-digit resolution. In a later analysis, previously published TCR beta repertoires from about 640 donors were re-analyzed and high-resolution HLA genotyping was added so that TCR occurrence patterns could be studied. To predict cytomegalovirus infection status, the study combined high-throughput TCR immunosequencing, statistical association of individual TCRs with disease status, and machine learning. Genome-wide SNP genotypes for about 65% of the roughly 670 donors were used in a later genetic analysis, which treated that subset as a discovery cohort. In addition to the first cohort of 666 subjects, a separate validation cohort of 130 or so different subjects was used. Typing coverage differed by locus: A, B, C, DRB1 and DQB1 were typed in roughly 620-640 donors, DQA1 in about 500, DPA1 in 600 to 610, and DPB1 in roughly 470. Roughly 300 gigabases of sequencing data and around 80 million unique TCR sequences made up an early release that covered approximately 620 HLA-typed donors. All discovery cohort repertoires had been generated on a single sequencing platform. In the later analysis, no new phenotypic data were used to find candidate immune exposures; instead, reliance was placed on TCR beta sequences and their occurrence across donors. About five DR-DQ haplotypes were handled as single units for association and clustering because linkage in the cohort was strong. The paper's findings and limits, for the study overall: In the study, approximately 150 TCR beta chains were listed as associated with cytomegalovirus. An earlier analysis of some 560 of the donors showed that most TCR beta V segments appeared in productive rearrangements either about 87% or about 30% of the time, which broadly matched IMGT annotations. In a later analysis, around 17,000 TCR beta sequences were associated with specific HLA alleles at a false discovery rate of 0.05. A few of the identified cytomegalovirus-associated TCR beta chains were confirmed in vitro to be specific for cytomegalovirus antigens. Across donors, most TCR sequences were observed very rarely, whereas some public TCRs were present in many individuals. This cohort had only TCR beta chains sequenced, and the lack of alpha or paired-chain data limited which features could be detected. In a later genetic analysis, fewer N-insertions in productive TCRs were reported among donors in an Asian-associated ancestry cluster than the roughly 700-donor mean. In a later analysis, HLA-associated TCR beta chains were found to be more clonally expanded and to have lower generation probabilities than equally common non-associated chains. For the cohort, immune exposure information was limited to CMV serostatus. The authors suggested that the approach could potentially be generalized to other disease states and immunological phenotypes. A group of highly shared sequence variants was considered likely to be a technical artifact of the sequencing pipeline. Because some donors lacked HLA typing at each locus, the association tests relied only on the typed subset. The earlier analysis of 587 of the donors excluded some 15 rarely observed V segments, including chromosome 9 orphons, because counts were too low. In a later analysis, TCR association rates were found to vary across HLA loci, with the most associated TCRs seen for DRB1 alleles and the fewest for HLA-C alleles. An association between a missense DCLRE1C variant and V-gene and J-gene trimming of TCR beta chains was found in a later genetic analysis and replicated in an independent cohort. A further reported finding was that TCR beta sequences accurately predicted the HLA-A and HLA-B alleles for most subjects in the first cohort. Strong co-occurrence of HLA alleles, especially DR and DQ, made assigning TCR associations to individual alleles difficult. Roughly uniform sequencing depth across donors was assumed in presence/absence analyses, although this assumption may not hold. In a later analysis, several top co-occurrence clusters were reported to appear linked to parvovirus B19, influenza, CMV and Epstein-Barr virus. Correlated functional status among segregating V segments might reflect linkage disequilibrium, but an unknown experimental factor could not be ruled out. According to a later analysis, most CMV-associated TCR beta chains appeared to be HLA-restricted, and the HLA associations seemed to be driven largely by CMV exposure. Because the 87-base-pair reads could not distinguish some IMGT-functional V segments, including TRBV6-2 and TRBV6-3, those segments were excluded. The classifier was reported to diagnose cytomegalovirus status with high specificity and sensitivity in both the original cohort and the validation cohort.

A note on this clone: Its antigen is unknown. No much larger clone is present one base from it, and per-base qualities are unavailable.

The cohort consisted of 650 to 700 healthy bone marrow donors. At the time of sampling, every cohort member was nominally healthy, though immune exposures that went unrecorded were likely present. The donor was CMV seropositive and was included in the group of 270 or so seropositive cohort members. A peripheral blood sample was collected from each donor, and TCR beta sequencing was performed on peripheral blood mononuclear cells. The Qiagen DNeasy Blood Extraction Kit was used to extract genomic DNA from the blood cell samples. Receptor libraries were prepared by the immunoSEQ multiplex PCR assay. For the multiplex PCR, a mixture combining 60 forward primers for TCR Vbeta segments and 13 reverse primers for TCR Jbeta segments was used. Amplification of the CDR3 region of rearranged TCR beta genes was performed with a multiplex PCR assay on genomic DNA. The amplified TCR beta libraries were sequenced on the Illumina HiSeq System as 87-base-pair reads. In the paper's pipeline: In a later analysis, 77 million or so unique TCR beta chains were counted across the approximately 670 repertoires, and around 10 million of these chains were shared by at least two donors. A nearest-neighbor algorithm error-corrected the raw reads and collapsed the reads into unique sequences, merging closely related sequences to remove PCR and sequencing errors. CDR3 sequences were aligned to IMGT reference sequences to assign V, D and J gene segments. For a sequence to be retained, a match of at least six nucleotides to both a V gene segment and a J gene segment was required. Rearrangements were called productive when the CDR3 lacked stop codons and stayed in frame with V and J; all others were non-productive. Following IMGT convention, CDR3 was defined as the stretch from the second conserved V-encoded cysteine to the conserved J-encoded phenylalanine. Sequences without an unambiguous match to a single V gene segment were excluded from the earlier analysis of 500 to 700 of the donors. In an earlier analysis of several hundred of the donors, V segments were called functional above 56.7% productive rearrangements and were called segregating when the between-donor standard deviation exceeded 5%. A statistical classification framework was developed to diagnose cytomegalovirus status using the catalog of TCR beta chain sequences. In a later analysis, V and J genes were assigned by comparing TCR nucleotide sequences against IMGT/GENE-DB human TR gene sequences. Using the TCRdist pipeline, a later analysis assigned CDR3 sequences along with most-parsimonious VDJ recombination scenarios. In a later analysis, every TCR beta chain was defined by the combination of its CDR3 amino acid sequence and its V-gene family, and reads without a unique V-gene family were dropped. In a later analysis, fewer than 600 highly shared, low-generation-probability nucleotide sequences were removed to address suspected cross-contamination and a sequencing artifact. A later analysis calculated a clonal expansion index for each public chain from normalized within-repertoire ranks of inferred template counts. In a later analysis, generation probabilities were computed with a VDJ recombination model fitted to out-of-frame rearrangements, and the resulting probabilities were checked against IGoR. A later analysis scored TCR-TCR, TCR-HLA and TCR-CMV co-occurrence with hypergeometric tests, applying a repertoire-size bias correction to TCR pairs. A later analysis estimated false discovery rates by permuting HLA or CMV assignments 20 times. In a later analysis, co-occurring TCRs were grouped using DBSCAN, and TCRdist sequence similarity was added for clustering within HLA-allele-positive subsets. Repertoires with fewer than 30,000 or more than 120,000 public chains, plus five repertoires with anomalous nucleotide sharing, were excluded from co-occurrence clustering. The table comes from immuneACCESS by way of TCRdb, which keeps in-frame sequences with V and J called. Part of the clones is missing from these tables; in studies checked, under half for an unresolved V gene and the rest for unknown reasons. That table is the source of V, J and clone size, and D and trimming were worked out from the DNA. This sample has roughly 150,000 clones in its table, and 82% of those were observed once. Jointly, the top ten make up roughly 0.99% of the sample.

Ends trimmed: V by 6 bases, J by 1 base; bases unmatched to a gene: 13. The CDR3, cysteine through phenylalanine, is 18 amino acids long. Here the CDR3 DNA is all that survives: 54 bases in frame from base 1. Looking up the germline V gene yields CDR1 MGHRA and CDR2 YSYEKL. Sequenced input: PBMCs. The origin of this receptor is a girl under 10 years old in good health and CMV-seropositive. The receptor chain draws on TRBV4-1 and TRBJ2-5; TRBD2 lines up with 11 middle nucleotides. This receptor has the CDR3 CASSQPLSGLAVQETQYF. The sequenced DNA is TGCGCCAGCAGTCAACCCCTCTCGGGACTAGCGGTCCAAGAGACCCAGTACTTC.